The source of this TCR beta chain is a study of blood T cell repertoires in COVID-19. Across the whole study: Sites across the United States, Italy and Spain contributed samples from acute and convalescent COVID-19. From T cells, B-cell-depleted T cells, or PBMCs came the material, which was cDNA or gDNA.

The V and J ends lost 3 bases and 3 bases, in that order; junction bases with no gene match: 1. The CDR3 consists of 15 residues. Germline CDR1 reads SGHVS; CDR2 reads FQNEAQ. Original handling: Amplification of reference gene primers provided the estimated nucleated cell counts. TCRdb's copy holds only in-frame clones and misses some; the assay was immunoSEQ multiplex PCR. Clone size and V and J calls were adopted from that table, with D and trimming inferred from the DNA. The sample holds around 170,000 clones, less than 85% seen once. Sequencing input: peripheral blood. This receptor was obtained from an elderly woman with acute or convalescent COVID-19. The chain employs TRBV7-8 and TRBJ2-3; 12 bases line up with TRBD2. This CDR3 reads CASSLGTSGTDTQYF. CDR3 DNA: TGTGCCAGCAGCTTGGGGACTAGCGGGACAGATACGCAGTATTTT. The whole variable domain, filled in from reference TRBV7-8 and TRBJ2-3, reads GAGVSQSPRYKVAKRGQDVALRCDPISGHVSLFWYQQALGQGPEFLTYFQNEAQLDKSGLPSDRFFAERPEGSVSTLKIQRTQQEDSAVYLCASSLGTSGTDTQYFGPGTRLTVL.